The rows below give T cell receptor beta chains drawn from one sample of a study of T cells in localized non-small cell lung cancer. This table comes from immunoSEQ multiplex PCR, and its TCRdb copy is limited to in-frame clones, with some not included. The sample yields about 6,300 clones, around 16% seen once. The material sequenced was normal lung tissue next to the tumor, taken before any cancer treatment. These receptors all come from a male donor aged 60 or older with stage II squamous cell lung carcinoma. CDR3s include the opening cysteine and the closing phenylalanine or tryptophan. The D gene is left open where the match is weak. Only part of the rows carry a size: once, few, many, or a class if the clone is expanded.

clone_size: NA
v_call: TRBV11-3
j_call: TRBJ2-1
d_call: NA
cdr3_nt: TGTGCCAGCGGCCAGGACTACCAGGACAATGAGCAGTTCTTC
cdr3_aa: CASGQDYQDNEQFF

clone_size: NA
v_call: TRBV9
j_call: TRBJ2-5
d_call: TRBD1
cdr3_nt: TGTGCCAGCAGCCCTAGTACCCTTTACAGGGGGACGGAGACCCAGTACTTC
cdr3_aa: CASSPSTLYRGTETQYF

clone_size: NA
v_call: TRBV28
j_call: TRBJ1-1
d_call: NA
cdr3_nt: TGTGCCAGCCGCGCGCAGGGGCTGAGCACTGAAGCTTTCTTT
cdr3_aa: CASRAQGLSTEAFF

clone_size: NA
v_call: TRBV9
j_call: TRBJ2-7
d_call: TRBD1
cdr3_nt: TGTGCCAGCAACAGACAGGGGACCTACGAGCAGTACTTC
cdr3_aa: CASNRQGTYEQYF

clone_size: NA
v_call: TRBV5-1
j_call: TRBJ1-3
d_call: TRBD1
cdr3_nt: TGCGCCAGCAGCTTTGCAGGGGGAGATGGAAACACCATATATTTT
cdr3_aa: CASSFAGGDGNTIYF

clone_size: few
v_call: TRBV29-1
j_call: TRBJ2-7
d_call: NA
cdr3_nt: TGCAGCGTTGAGGCAGGGACCTACGAGCAGTACTTC
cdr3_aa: CSVEAGTYEQYF

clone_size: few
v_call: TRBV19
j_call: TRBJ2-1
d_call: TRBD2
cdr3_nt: TGTGCCAGTAGTTTCGGACTAGCCTACAATGAGCAGTTCTTC
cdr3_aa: CASSFGLAYNEQFF

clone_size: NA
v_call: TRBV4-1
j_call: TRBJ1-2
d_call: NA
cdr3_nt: TGCGCCAGCAGCCAAGATCTGACAAGTACTAACTATGGCTACACCTTC
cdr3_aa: CASSQDLTSTNYGYTF

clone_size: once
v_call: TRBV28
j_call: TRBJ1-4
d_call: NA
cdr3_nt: TGTGCCAGCAGCCGAGGGCCCGACAGGGAAAAACTGTTTTTT
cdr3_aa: CASSRGPDREKLFF

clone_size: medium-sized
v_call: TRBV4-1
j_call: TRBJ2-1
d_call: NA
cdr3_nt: TGCGCCAGCAGCCAAGAATCCAGCACAGGATACAATGAGCAGTTCTTC
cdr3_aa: CASSQESSTGYNEQFF

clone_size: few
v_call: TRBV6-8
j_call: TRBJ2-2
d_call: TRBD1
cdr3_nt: TGTGCCATCGGGGACAGGGCGGCGGGGGAGCTGTTTTTT
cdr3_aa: CAIGDRAAGELFF

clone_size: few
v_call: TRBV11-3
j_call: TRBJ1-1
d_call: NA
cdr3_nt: TGTGCCAGCAGCTTAGATCCGGGGCGGTCGACTGAAGCTTTCTTT
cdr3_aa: CASSLDPGRSTEAFF

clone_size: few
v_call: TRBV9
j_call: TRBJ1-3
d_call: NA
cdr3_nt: TGTGCCAGCTCTCCGACAGCTACGAGCTCTGGAAACACCATATATTTT
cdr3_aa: CASSPTATSSGNTIYF

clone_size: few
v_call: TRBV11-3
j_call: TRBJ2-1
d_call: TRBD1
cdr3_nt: TGTGCCAGCAGCCCCCCAACCCGGGGGACAGGGTTCAATGAGCAGTTCTTC
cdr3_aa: CASSPPTRGTGFNEQFF

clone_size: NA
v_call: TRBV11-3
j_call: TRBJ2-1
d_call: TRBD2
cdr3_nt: TGTGCCAGCAGCTTTTTTTCCGGGACTAGTCACAATGAGCAGTTCTTC
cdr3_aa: CASSFFSGTSHNEQFF

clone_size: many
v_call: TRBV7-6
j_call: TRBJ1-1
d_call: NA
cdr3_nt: TGTGCCAGCAGCTTTATTTCGGGGGGGGACGCTGAAGCTTTCTTT
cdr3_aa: CASSFISGGDAEAFF

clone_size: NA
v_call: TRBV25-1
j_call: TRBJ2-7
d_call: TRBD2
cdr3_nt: TGTGCCAGCAGTGAATCCGGCGGGGGGACCTCCTACGAGCAGTACTTC
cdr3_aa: CASSESGGGTSYEQYF

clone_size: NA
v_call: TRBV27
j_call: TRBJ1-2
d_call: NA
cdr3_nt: TGTGCCAGCAGCCAAGGGGCAGCCTATAACTATGGCTACACCTTC
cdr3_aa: CASSQGAAYNYGYTF

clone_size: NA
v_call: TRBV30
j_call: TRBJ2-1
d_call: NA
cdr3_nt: TGTGCCTGGAGGTTTACGGGGGCGTCCTACAATGAGCAGTTCTTC
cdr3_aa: CAWRFTGASYNEQFF

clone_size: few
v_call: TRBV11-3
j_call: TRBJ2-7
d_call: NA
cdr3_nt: TGTGCCAGCAGCTTGGAGCTGGGGTCGAGAGGCGAGCAGTACTTC
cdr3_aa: CASSLELGSRGEQYF

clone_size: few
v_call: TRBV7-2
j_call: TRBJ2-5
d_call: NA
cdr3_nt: TGTGCCAGCAGCTTAAGAGGGAGCGAGACCCAGTACTTC
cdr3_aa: CASSLRGSETQYF

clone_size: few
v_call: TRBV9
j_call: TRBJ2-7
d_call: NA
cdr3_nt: TGTGCCAGCAGCGTAGACGGGACGGGCTCCTACGAGCAGTACTTC
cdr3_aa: CASSVDGTGSYEQYF

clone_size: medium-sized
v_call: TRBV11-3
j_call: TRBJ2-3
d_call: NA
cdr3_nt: TGTGCCAGCAGCTTAGAGGTCGCCTGGGGAGATACGCAGTATTTT
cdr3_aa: CASSLEVAWGDTQYF

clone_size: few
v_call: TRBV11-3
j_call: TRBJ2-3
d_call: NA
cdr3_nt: TGTGCCAGCAGCCACGGGGGGCCGACAGATACGCAGTATTTT
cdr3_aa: CASSHGGPTDTQYF

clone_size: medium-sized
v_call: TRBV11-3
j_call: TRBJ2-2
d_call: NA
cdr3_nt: TGTGCCAGCAGCCGAGTAGGGACGAACACCGGGGAGCTGTTTTTT
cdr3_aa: CASSRVGTNTGELFF

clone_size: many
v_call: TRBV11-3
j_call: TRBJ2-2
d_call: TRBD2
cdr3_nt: TGTGCCAGCAGCCAGACTAGCGGGAGACGAGAGCTGTTTTTT
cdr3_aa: CASSQTSGRRELFF

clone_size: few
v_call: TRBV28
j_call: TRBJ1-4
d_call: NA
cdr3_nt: TGTGCCAGCAGTTTAACGACAGGTCTGACGGAACTGTTTTTT
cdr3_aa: CASSLTTGLTELFF

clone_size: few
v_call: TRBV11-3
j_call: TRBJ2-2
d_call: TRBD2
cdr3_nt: TGTGCCAGCAGCTCCGGGGGGACGAACACCGGGGAGCTGTTTTTT
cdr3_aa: CASSSGGTNTGELFF

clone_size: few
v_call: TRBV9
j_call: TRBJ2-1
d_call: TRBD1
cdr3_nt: TGTGCCAGCAGGGACAGGACGGCGAGCTCCTACAATGAGCAGTTCTTC
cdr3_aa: CASRDRTASSYNEQFF

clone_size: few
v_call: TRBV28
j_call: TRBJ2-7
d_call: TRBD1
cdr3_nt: TGTGCCAGCAGGACAGGGGGATTGGGCTCCTACGAGCAGTACTTC
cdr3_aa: CASRTGGLGSYEQYF

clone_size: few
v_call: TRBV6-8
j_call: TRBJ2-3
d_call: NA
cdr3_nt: TGTGCCAGCAGTCAGAGCCAATCCAGCACAGATACGCAGTATTTT
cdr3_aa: CASSQSQSSTDTQYF

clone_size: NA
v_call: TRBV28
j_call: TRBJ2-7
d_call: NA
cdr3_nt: TGTGCCAGCAGGGGCGAGCGGGCCCCCTACGAGCAGTACTTC
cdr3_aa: CASRGERAPYEQYF

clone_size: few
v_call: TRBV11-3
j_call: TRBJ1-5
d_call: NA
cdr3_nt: TGTGCCAGCAGCCCTCAGGGAAACAATCAGCCCCAGCATTTT
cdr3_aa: CASSPQGNNQPQHF

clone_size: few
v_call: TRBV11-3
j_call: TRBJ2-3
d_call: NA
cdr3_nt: TGTGCCAGCAGCCTGGCTGCGGCTAGCGAATACACAGATACGCAGTATTTT
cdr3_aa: CASSLAAASEYTDTQYF

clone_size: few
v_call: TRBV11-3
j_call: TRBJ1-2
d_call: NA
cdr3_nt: TGTGCCAGCAGCTTAGTCGGGACGGAGAACTATGGCTACACCTTC
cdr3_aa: CASSLVGTENYGYTF

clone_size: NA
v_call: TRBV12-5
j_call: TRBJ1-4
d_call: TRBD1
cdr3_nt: TGTGCCAGCACGACGCAGGACAGGGGGGAGAAACTGTTTTTT
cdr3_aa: CASTTQDRGEKLFF

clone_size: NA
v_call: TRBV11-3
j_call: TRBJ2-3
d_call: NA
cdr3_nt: TGTGCCAGCAGCGCAGTGTCGGGTCGGGGGCGCACAGATACGCAGTATTTT
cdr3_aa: CASSAVSGRGRTDTQYF

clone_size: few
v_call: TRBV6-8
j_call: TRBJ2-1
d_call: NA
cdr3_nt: TGTGCCAGCGGCCGGGCCTACAATGAGCAGTTCTTC
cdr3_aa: CASGRAYNEQFF

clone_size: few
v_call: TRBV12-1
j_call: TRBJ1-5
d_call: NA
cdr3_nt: TGTGCCAGCAGCTTTACAGGCCATAATCAGCCCCAGCATTTT
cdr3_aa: CASSFTGHNQPQHF

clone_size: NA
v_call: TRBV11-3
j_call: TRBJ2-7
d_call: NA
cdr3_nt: TGTGCCAGCAGCCCCGTCTCGATGGGATACGAGCAGTACTTC
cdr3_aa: CASSPVSMGYEQYF

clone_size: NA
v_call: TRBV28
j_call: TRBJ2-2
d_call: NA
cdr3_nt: TGTGCCAGCAAAGTTGGTAGCGGAAGAGCGAACACCGGGGAGCTGTTTTTT
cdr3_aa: CASKVGSGRANTGELFF